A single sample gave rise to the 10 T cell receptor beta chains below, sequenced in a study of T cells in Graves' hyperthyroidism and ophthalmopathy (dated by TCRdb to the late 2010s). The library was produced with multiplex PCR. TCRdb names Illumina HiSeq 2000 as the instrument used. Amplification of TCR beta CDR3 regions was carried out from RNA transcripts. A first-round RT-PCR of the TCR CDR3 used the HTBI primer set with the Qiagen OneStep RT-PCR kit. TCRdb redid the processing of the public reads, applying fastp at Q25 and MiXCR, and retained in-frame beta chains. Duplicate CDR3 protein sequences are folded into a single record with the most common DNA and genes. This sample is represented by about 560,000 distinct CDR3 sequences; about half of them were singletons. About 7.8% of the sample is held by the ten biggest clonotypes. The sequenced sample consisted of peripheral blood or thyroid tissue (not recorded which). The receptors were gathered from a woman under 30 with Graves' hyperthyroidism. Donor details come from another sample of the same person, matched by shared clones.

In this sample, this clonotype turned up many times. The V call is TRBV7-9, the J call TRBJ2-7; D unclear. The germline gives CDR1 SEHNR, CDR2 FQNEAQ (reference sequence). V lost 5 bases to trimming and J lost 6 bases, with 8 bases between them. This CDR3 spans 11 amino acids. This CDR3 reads CASSQVGEQYF. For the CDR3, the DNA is TGTGCCAGCAGCCAAGTTGGCGAGCAGTACTTC. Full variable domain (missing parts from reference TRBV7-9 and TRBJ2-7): DTGVSQNPRHKITKRGQNVTFRCDPISEHNRLYWYRQTLGQGPEFLTYFQNEAQLEKSRLLSDRFSAERPKGSFSTLEIQRTEQGDSAMYLCASSQVGEQYFGPGTRLTVT.

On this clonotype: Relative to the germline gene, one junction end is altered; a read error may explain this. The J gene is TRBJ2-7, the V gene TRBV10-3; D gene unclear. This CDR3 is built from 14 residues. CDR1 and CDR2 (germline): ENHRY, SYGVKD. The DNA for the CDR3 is TGTGCCAGCAGTTACTCGTTAAAAACCTACGAGCAGTACTTC. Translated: CASSYSLKTYEQYF.

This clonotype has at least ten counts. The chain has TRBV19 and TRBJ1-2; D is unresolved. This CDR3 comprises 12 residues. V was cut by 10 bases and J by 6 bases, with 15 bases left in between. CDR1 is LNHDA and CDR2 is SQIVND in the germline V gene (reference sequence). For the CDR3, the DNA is TGTGCCATTAACGTGGGGAGAGATGGCTACACCTTC. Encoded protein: CAINVGRDGYTF.

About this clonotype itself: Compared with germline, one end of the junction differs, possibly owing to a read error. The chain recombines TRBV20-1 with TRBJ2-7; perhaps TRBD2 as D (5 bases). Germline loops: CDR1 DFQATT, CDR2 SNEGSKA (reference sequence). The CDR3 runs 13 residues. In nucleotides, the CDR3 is TGCAGTGCAAGAGCGGATGGAGCTTACGAGCAGTACTTC. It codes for CSARADGAYEQYF.

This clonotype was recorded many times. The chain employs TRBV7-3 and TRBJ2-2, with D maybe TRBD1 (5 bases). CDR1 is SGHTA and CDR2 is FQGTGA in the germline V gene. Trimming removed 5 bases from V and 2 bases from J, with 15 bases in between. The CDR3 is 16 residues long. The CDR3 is CASSPGTTVNTGELFF. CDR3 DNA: TGTGCCAGCAGCCCAGGAACGACAGTAAACACCGGGGAGCTGTTTTTT.

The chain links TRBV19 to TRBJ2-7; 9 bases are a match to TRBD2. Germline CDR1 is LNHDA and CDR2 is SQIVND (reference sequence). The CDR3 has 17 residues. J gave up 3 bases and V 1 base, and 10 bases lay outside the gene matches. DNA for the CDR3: TGTGCCAGTAGTATAGCTCCGACTAGCGGATTGGGCTACGAGCAGTACTTC. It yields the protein CASSIAPTSGLGYEQYF.

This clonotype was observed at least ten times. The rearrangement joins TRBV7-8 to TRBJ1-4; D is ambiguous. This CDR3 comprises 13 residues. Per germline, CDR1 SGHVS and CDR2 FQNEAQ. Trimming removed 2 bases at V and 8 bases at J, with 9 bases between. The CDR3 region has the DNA TGTGCCAGCAGCTTACGGAGGAACGAAAAACTGTTTTTT. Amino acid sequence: CASSLRRNEKLFF.

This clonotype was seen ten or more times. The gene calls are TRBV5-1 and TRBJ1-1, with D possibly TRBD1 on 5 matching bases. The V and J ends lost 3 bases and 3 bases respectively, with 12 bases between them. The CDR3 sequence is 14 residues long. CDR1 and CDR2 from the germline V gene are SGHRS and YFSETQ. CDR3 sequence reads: CASSSPGLDTEAFF. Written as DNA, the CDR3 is TGCGCCAGCAGCTCCCCAGGGCTAGACACTGAAGCTTTCTTT.

The CDR3 sequence is CAISDRDRGEKLFF. The DNA for the CDR3 is TGTGCCATCAGTGACCGGGACAGGGGTGAAAAACTGTTTTTT. The chain couples TRBV10-3 to TRBJ1-4, with TRBD1 identical over 10 bases. Germline values: CDR1 ENHRY, CDR2 SYGVKD. J lost 7 bases, V lost 3 bases, and 2 bases had no gene match. The CDR3 loop spans 14 amino acids.

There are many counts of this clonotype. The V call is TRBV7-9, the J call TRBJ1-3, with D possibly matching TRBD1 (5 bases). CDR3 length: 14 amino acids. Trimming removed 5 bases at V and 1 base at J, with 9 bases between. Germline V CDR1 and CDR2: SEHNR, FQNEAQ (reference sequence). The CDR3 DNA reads TGTGCCAGCAGCAAGACAGTTTCTGGAAACACCATATATTTT. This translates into CASSKTVSGNTIYF.